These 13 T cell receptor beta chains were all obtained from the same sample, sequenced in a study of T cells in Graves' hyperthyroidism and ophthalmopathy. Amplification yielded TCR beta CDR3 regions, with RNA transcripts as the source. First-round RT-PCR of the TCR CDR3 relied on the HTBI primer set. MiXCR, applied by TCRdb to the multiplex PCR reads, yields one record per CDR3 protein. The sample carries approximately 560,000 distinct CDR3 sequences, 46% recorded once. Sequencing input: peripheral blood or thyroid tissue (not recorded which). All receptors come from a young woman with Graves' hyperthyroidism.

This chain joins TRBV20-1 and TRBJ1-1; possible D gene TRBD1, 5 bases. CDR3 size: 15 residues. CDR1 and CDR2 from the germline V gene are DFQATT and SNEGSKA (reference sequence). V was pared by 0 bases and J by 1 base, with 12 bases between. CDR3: CSARDVGPQNTEAFF. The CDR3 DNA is TGCAGTGCTAGAGACGTGGGACCCCAGAACACTGAAGCTTTCTTT.

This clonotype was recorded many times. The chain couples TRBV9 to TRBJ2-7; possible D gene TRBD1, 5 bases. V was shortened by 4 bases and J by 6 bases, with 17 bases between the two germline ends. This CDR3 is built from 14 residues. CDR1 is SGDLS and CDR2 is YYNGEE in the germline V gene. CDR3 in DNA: TGTGCCAGCAGCCAAGGGGTTATAAGGTCCGAGCAGTACTTC. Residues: CASSQGVIRSEQYF.

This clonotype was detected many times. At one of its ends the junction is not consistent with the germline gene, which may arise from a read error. In nucleotides, the CDR3 is TGTGCCAGCAGTGAATCCGGCTCTGGGGCCAACGTCCTGACTTTC. Translation gives CASSESGSGANVLTF. The rearrangement uses TRBV10-1 and TRBJ2-6; D unclear. The CDR3 is made up of 15 amino acids. Germline V gene sequence: CDR1 WNHNN, CDR2 SYGVQD (reference sequence).

CDR3 sequence: CASSQSGGEQYF. CDR3 nucleotides: TGTGCCAGCAGCCAATCAGGTGGCGAGCAGTACTTC. The genes are TRBV7-2 and TRBJ2-7; D uncertain. Per the germline V gene, CDR1 is SGHTA and CDR2 is FQGNSA. The CDR3 spans 12 residues. V was pared by 5 bases and J by 6 bases, with 11 bases between.

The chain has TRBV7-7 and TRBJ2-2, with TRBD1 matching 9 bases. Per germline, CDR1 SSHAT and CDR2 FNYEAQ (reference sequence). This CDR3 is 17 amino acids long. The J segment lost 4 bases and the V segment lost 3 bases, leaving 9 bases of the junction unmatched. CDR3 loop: CASSFRVGTGFTGELFF. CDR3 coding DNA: TGTGCCAGCAGCTTTAGGGTTGGGACAGGGTTCACCGGGGAGCTGTTTTTT. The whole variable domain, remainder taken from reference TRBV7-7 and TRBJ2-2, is GAGVSQSPRYKVTKRGQDVTLRCDPISSHATLYWYQQALGQGPEFLTYFNYEAQPDKSGLPSDRFSAERPEGSISTLTIQRTEQRDSAMYRCASSFRVGTGFTGELFFGEGSRLTVL.

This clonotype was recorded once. The CDR3 DNA sequence: TGCGCCAGCAGCGGAGTGGGGGCCAACGTCCTGACTTTC. It yields the protein CASSGVGANVLTF. The chain recombines TRBV5-1 with TRBJ2-6, with unresolved D. Trimming pared 4 bases from V and 4 bases from J, leaving 6 bases between. The CDR3 loop spans 13 amino acids. CDR1 SGHRS and CDR2 YFSETQ come from the germline V gene. The full variable domain, with the rest looked up from reference TRBV5-1 and TRBJ2-6, is KAGVTQTPRYLIKTRGQQVTLSCSPISGHRSVSWYQQTPGQGLQFLFEYFSETQRNKGNFPGRFSGRQFSNSRSEMNVSTLELGDSALYLCASSGVGANVLTFGAGSRLTVL.

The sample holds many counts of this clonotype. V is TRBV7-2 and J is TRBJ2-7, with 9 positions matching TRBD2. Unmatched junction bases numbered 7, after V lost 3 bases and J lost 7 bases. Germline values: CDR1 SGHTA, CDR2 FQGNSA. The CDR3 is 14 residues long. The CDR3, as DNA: TGTGCCAGCAGCTTCTATGAGCGGGAGGCGGAGCAGTACTTC. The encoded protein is CASSFYEREAEQYF.

CDR3 in DNA: TGTGCCAGCAGTGAGCGGGACACCGGGGACACCATATATTTT. It yields the protein CASSERDTGDTIYF. This chain links TRBV2 with TRBJ1-3, with a tentative D call TRBD1 (6 bases). The CDR3 length is 14 residues. Germline-derived CDR1 and CDR2 are SNHLY and FYNNEI. Trimming left V 3 bases short and J 8 bases short, with 14 bases between.

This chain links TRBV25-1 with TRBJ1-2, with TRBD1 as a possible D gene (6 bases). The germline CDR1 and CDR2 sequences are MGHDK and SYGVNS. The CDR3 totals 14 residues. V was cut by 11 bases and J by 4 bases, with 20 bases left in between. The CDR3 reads CARNVKGGGYGYTF. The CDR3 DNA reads TGTGCCCGCAATGTCAAGGGGGGAGGCTATGGCTACACCTTC.

The CDR3 bases are TGCAGTGCTAGAGCCGCAGAGGGGATCAAGCAGTACTTC. It yields the protein CSARAAEGIKQYF. The chain links TRBV20-1 to TRBJ2-7, with D possibly being TRBD1 or TRBD2 (5 bases each). Germline lookup yields CDR1 DFQATT and CDR2 SNEGSKA (reference sequence). Trimming stripped 1 base from V and 8 bases from J, with 15 bases between. CDR3 length: 13 amino acids.

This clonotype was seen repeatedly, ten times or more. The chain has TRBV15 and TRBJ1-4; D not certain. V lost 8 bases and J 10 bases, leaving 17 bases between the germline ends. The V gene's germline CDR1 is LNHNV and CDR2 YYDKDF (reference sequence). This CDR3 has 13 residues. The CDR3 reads CATSAGTLTKLFF. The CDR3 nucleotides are TGTGCCACCTCAGCGGGAACCTTGACAAAACTGTTTTTT.

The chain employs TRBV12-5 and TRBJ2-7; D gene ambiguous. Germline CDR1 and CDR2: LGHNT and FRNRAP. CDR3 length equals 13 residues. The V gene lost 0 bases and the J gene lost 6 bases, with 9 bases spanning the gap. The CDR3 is CASGLVTPREQYF. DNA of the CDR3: TGTGCTAGTGGTTTGGTGACACCCCGCGAGCAGTACTTC.

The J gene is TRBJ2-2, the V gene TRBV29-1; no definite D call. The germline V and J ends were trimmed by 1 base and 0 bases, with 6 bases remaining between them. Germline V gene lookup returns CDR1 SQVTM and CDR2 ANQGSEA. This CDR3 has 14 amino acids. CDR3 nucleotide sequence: TGCAGCGTTGAAGTCCAGTCGAACACCGGGGAGCTGTTTTTT. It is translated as CSVEVQSNTGELFF.